This T cell receptor beta chain was profiled in a study of CD8 T cells in ankylosing spondylitis. With respect to this clonotype: Its target is not known.

The study, taken as a whole, reports: For ankylosing spondylitis blood, a TCR beta motif of 8 or 9 highly homologous variants appeared characteristic.

TCRdb independently ran MiXCR on the 5' RACE reads; one entry per CDR3 protein. This sample has roughly 470,000 distinct CDR3 sequences, with 26% found just once. The source is a male donor with ankylosing spondylitis. Source material: blood, either unsorted or a sorted T cell fraction (not recorded which).

CDR3 sequence reads: CASSLGDGEQFF. For the CDR3, the DNA is TGTGCCAGCAGCTTAGGGGACGGCGAGCAGTTCTTC. This chain links TRBV7-9 with TRBJ2-1; D is possibly TRBD1 or TRBD2 (5 bases each). The V and J ends lost 1 base and 10 bases respectively, with 8 bases between them. The CDR3 runs 12 residues. Germline lookup yields CDR1 SEHNR and CDR2 FQNEAQ (reference sequence).